The clone carrying this TCR beta chain was seen more than once but under ten times. The sample has other DNA sequences that encode this CDR3 too. These data originate in a study of metastatic and nonmetastatic thyroid tumors. Germline lookup yields CDR1 MNHNS and CDR2 SASEGT. V lost 1 base to trimming and J lost 4 bases; unmatched junction nucleotides: 4. The CDR3 is 15 residues long. As processed by the authors: Clinicopathological groups of papillary thyroid cancer showed CDR3 differences that were used to build a distant-metastasis classifier. TCRdb ran MiXCR on the PCR reads. The V and J calls come from TCRdb's annotation, not from the publication. Here the sample spans about 38,000 clones, roughly 28% being singletons. No treatment of any kind had been given to any patient before thyroid surgery.

This TCR was recovered from a male donor with papillary thyroid cancer or a benign thyroid nodule (not recorded which). Some clones in this sample may be carry-over from other donors' samples. Sequencing was performed on blood. The rearrangement links TRBV6-1 to TRBJ2-7, with 10 bases identical to TRBD1. The CDR3 is CASSEGTGGSYEQYF. In DNA form, the CDR3 reads TGTGCCAGCAGTGAAGGGACAGGGGGATCTTACGAGCAGTACTTC.